This TCR beta chain was identified during a study of T-cell memory formation after mild COVID-19. General study findings and limits: Contracting clones localized mainly to CM and EM when CD4+ and mainly to EMRA when CD8+. Certain responding clones were present in pre-infection memory, suggesting participation of cross-reactive memory.

cDNA libraries for TCR alpha and TCR beta, carrying sample barcodes and UMIs, came from 5'RACE with constant-segment primers. TCRdb independently ran MiXCR on the 5' RACE reads; one entry per CDR3 protein. The data show under 250,000 distinct CDR3 sequences, with 15% seen just once and over 2% held by the top ten. Regarding this clonotype: Its target is not known.

This TCR derives from an adult woman who had mild COVID-19 (a few samples of this study predate the infection). Cell type and time point are not known. The sequenced sample consisted of PBMCs or a T cell subset sorted from them (not recorded which).

The CDR3 nucleotides are TGTGCCTGGAGCGAGAGACTAGCGGGAGCAGGCGAGACCCAGTACTTC. It codes for CAWSERLAGAGETQYF. This rearrangement joins TRBV30 to TRBJ2-5, with 12 bases aligning to TRBD2. With 3 bases clipped from V and 5 bases from J, the junction kept 10 bases outside the gene matches. CDR3 length equals 16 residues. CDR1 GTSNPN and CDR2 SVGIG come from the germline V gene (reference sequence).